A single sample gave rise to the 12 T cell receptor beta chains below, sequenced in a study of blood T cell repertoires in COVID-19. Method: immunoSEQ multiplex PCR; TCRdb's copy keeps in-frame clones and lacks some. The data show about 290,000 clones, just under 90% seen once. Sequenced sample: peripheral blood. The receptors come from a woman in her twenties or thirties with COVID-19, enrolled during active disease.

Only one count was recorded for this clone. The chain links TRBV6-5 to TRBJ2-5, with a tentative D call TRBD1 (6 bases). V was trimmed by 6 bases and J by 2 bases, leaving 10 bases between them. Germline loops: CDR1 MNHEY, CDR2 SVGAGI. The CDR3 has 13 residues. As DNA, the CDR3 is TGTGCCAGCAGCCAGGGGCGTCAAGAGACCCAGTACTTC. Protein sequence: CASSQGRQETQYF.

The genes are TRBV7-2 and TRBJ1-2; D remains unclear. V was pared by 2 bases and J by 8 bases, with 15 bases between. The CDR3 runs to 14 residues. Germline V gene sequence: CDR1 SGHTA, CDR2 FQGNSA. The DNA of the CDR3 is TGTGCCAGCAGCTTATCCGGAGGAGGGAGGGGCTACACCTTC. Its translation is CASSLSGGGRGYTF.

This rearrangement joins TRBV30 to TRBJ1-2; the match to TRBD1 covers 7 bases. V lost 1 base and J lost 1; bases outside the gene matches: 3. This CDR3 contains 14 residues. Looked up from germline, CDR1 is GTSNPN and CDR2 is SVGIG (reference sequence). The CDR3 nucleotides are TGTGCCTGGAGTGCACAGGGGATTAACTATGGCTACACCTTC. Its translation: CAWSAQGINYGYTF.

The rearrangement joins TRBV9 to TRBJ2-3; TRBD2 aligns across 7 bases. From germline, CDR1 is SGDLS and CDR2 YYNGEE. This CDR3 has 14 amino acids. Trimming at V came to 7 bases and at J to 3 bases, leaving 8 bases not matched to a gene. CDR3 amino acids: CASGPGGGTDTQYF. As DNA, the CDR3 is TGTGCCAGCGGACCAGGCGGGGGAACAGATACGCAGTATTTT.

This chain joins TRBV7-2 and TRBJ1-2; weak D call: TRBD1 (6 bases). CDR3 length equals 15 residues. Trimming took off 5 bases at V and 4 bases at J, with 17 bases between the two ends. CDR1 is SGHTA and CDR2 is FQGNSA in the germline V gene. The CDR3 DNA reads as TGTGCCAGCAGCGACCGGGGGGCCCCCGGCTATGGCTACACCTTC. It codes for CASSDRGAPGYGYTF.

The rearrangement links TRBV5-1 to TRBJ2-4; maybe TRBD2 (7 bases). The CDR3 runs to 16 residues. With 0 bases removed from V and 6 bases from J, the gap between germline ends came to 16 bases. Germline V CDR1 and CDR2: SGHRS, YFSETQ. CDR3 nucleotides: TGCGCCAGCAGCTTGGCCGGGTACCGGGGGGCAAACATTCAGTACTTC. Translated: CASSLAGYRGANIQYF.

V gene TRBV5-1 combines with J gene TRBJ1-1; 9 positions agree with TRBD1. The CDR3 spans 13 residues. Trimming took 6 bases from V and 5 from J; bases not matched to a gene: 5. Germline V gives CDR1 SGHRS, CDR2 YFSETQ. CDR3 loop: CASTRDRVTEAFF. DNA of the CDR3: TGCGCCAGCACGCGGGACAGGGTGACTGAAGCTTTCTTT.

V is TRBV21-1 and J is TRBJ2-4; the table's D gene call, TRBD2, was not cross checked with the DNA. TRBV21-1 is flagged as a pseudogene. This CDR3 comprises 20 residues. CDR3 protein: CASSKRTAGGEKGAKNIQYF. The CDR3 DNA reads as TGTGCCAGCAGCAAACGCACGGCGGGGGGCGAGAAAGGGGCCAAAAACATTCAGTACTTC.

This clone was counted a single time. This chain joins TRBV11-2 and TRBJ2-7; 9 bases map to TRBD1. The CDR3 runs 14 residues. The junction had 4 bases not matched to a gene; V was cut back by 5 bases and J by 2 bases. Germline CDR1 and CDR2: SGHAT and FQNNGV. Here the CDR3 reads CASSLGTGPYEQYF. The DNA of the CDR3 is TGTGCCAGCAGCCTAGGGACAGGGCCCTACGAGCAGTACTTC.

This chain uses TRBV5-1 with TRBJ2-1; D is unresolved. Trimming stripped 1 base from V and 0 bases from J, with 8 bases between. This CDR3 is 15 amino acids long. Germline V gives CDR1 SGHRS, CDR2 YFSETQ. The CDR3: CASSLQVPSYNEQFF. The CDR3 DNA follows: TGCGCCAGCAGCTTGCAGGTGCCCTCCTACAATGAGCAGTTCTTC.

This clone was picked up a small number of times. This rearrangement joins TRBV5-1 to TRBJ1-6; 8 nucleotides align to TRBD1. From germline, CDR1 is SGHRS and CDR2 YFSETQ. Trimming at V came to 10 bases and at J to 0 bases, leaving 3 bases not matched to a gene. The CDR3 sequence is 14 residues long. DNA of the CDR3: TGCGCCTCTGGACAGGGCTCCTATAATTCACCCCTCCACTTT. It translates to CASGQGSYNSPLHF.

J is TRBJ2-1 and V is TRBV7-9, with unresolved D. Trimming took off 6 bases at V and 5 bases at J, with 11 bases between the two ends. Germline CDR1 is SEHNR and CDR2 is FQNEAQ (reference sequence). The CDR3 length is 13 residues. For the CDR3, the DNA is TGTGCCAGCAGTCCGTACGAGGACAATGAGCAGTTCTTC. Protein product: CASSPYEDNEQFF.